This T cell receptor (beta chain) stems from a study of cytomegalovirus exposure and HLA in healthy donors. Study-wide results and caveats: In the analysis, some V segments, TRBV6-2 and TRBV6-3 included, were excluded as indistinguishable. HLA allele associations emerged for about 16,000 TCR beta sequences in a later analysis, at 0.05 false discovery rate.

The germline V gene has CDR1 GTSNPN and CDR2 SVGIG (reference sequence). The CDR3 covers 19 residues. The V gene end was trimmed by 3 bases and the J gene end by 0 bases; junction bases not matched to a gene: 17. In the PCR, 60 Vbeta and 13 Jbeta primers were used. The table came from immunoSEQ multiplex PCR; TCRdb's copy has only in-frame clones and leaves some out. The sample lists about 190,000 clones, 80% to 85% occurring once. Worth noting for this clone: Its antigen is still unknown.

This clonotype was sampled from a boy younger than 18 in good health and CMV-seronegative. Material: PBMCs. This rearrangement joins TRBV30 to TRBJ2-1; TRBD2 matches at 7 bases. In DNA, the CDR3 is TGTGCCTGGAGAATGAGAACACTAGCGCGGCCGAGCTCCTACAATGAGCAGTTCTTC. As protein: CAWRMRTLARPSSYNEQFF.